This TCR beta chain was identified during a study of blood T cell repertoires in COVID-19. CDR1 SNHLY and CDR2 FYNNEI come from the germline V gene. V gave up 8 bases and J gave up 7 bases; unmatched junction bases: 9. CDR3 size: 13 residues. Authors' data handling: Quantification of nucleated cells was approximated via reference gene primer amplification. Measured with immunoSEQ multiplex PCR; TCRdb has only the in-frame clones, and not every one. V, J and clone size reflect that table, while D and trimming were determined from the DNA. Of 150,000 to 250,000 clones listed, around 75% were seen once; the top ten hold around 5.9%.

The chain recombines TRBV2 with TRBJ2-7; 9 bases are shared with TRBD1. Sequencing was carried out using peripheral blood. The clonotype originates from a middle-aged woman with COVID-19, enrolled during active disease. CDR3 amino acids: CASGGDRAGEQYF. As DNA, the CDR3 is TGTGCCAGCGGGGGGGACAGGGCTGGGGAGCAGTACTTC.